The sequence of this T cell receptor (beta chain) was determined in a study of blood T cells in healthy people across ages. Study-level results: Naive T cell percentage and TCR beta diversity correlated strongly.

The CDR3 has 15 residues. With 6 bases clipped from V and 6 bases from J, the junction kept 11 bases outside the gene matches. CDR1 and CDR2 from the germline V gene are DFQATT and SNEGSKA (reference sequence). The draw of peripheral blood yielded approximately 11 milliliters from each donor. Next came a second PCR, run for about 7 to 12 cycles, which used a sample-barcoded 5' primer along with a J-beta primer mix. Paired-end reads containing CDR3 totaled no fewer than 2.5 million for each sample. MiXCR, applied by TCRdb to the 5' RACE reads, yields one record per CDR3 protein. This table has some 1.5 million distinct CDR3 sequences, 28% appearing once. This clonotype was observed a few times. The antigen remains unidentified.

Sequencing was done on a sample of blood. The V and J genes are TRBV20-1 and TRBJ2-3; 11 nucleotides line up with TRBD2. The sequence was collected from a woman in her twenties or thirties in good health. The CDR3 here is CSAPGTSGREDTQYF. The CDR3, as DNA: TGCAGTGCCCCCGGGACTAGCGGACGAGAGGATACGCAGTATTTT.